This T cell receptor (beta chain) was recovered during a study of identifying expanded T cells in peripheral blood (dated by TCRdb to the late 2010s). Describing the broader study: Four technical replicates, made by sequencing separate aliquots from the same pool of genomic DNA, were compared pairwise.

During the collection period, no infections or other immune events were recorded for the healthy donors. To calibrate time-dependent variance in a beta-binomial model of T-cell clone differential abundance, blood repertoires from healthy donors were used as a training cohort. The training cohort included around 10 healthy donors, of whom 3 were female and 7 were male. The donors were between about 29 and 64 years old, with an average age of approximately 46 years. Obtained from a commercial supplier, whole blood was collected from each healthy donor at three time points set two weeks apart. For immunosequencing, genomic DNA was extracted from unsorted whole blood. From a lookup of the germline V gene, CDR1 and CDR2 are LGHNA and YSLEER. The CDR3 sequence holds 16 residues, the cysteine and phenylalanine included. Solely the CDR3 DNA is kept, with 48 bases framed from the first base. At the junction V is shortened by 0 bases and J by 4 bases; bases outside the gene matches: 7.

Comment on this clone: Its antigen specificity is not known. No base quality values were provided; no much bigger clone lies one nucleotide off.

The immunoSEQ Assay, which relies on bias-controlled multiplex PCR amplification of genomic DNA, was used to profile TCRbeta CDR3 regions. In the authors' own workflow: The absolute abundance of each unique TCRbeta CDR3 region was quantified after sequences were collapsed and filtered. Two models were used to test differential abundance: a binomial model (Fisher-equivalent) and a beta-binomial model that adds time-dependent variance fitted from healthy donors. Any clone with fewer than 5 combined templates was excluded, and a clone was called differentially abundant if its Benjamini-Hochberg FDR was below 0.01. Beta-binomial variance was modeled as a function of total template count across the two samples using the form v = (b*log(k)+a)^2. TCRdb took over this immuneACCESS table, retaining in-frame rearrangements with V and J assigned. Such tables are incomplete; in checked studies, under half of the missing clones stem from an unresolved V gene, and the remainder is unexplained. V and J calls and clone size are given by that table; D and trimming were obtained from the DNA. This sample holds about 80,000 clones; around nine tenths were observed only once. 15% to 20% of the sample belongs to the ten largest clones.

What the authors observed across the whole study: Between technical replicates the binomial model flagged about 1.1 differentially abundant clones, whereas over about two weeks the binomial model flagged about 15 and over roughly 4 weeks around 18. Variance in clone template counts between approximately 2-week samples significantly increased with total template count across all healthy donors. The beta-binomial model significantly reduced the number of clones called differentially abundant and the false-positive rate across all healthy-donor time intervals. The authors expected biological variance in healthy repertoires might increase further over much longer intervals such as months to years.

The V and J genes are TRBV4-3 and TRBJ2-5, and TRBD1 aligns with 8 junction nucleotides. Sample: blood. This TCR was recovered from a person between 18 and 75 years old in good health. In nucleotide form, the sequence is TGCGCCAGCAGCCAAGAATACGCCACAGGGGGAGAGACCCAGTACTTC. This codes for CASSQEYATGGETQYF.